A single sample gave rise to the 28 T cell receptor beta chains below, sequenced in a study of T cell clonality in common variable immunodeficiency. Overall study findings and caveats: Fewer deletions and N-nucleotide insertions were reportedly seen in common variable immunodeficiency TCR beta sequences.

Assay used: immunoSEQ multiplex PCR; TCRdb lists only in-frame clones, some missing. Listed here are some 21,000 clones without any singletons, the top ten holding 20% to 25%. What these receptors recognize is not known. The sample consisted of peripheral blood mononuclear cells. The source is a human donor with common variable immunodeficiency.

As to this clone: The CDR3 end lies 3 residues beyond the end of the read and is filled in from the germline J gene. The V gene is TRBV30, the J gene TRBJ1-2; 9 bases match TRBD1. V shed 1 base, J shed 4 bases, and the junction held 10 bases outside the gene matches. The CDR3 length is 16 residues. Germline assignment: CDR1 GTSNPN and CDR2 SVGIG (reference sequence). The CDR3 spells CAWSAILDRGGYGYTF. The covered CDR3 bases are TGTGCCTGGAGTGCAATACTTGACAGGGGGGGCTATGGC.

Of note for this clone: Coverage ceases 3 residues before the CDR3 finishes, and the germline J gene fills in the end. The chain links TRBV5-6 to TRBJ1-2; D possibly corresponds to TRBD1 (5 bases). Germline V gene data show CDR1 as SGHDT and CDR2 as YYEEEE. Trimming took 4 bases from V and 2 from J, leaving 12 bases between them. The length of the CDR3 is 14 residues. The CDR3 loop is CASSLTGPNYGYTF. CDR3 DNA (partial): TGTGCCAGCAGCCTAACAGGACCCAACTATGGC.

This clone was counted many times. Compared with germline, one end of the junction differs, possibly owing to a read error. Read sequence stops 3 residues before the CDR3 end, and the germline J gene provides the missing end. The V and J genes are TRBV4-2 and TRBJ2-3, with D possibly TRBD1 on 6 matching bases. The CDR3 is 15 amino acids. From germline, CDR1 is LGHNA and CDR2 YNFKEQ. CDR3: CASSQGTGFTDTQYF. The CDR3 bases that were read are TGCGCCAGCAGCCAGGGAACAGGGTTCACAGATACG.

This clone was counted between two and nine times. The CDR3 end lies 3 residues beyond the end of the read and is filled in from the germline J gene. The chain carries TRBV7-6 and TRBJ2-3; the match to TRBD1 covers 9 bases. The CDR3 extends over 15 amino acids. The germline V gene encodes CDR1 SGHVS and CDR2 FNYEAQ. V dropped 3 bases and J dropped 6; count of bases not matched to a gene: 7. The sequenced part of the CDR3 DNA is TGTGCCAGCAGCTTGTGGACAGGGGTTGTTGATACG. Protein: CASSLWTGVVDT. The full CDR3 is CASSLWTGVVDTQYF.

This clone was seen a few times. The read comes to an end 3 residues before the CDR3 does, leaving the germline J gene to fill in the end. The chain has TRBV19 and TRBJ1-2, with 9 bases identical to TRBD1. CDR1 is LNHDA, CDR2 SQIVND, per germline (reference sequence). The CDR3 extends over 17 amino acids. Incomplete CDR3 DNA: TGTGCCAGTAGTATCCGGGACAGGGCTCTTTTTTTAAGGGGC. This translates into CASSIRDRALFLRG. The whole CDR3 reads CASSIRDRALFLRGYTF.

This clone has a count of ten or more. From the germline J gene comes the end of the CDR3, since the read stops 3 residues before it. This rearrangement joins TRBV18 to TRBJ2-7, with 7 bases aligning to TRBD2. This CDR3 spans 15 amino acids. V gave up 2 bases and J gave up 0 bases; unmatched junction bases: 4. Germline V CDR1 and CDR2: KGHSH, LQKENI. The CDR3 reads CASSPGSGSSYEQYF. Incomplete CDR3 DNA: TGTGCCAGCTCACCAGGTAGCGGGTCCTCCTACGAG.

On this clone itself: The missing CDR3 end, 3 residues past where the read stops, is filled in from the germline J gene. This chain uses TRBV7-2 with TRBJ2-7; D is ambiguous. Germline lookup yields CDR1 SGHTA and CDR2 FQGNSA. The ends were cut back, 5 bases at V and 3 bases at J, with 5 bases in the middle. The CDR3 runs to 11 residues. CDR3: CASSQHYEQYF. The covered CDR3 bases are TGTGCCAGCAGCCAACACTACGAG. The full variable domain, with the rest looked up from reference TRBV7-2 and TRBJ2-7, is GAGVSQSPSNKVTEKGKDVELRCDPISGHTALYWYRQSLGQGLEFLIYFQGNSAPDKSGLPSDRFSAERTGGSVSTLTIQRTQQEDSAVYLCASSQHYEQYFGPGTRLTVT.

This clone was seen a few times. Read sequence stops 3 residues before the CDR3 end, and the germline J gene provides the missing end. The J gene is TRBJ2-7, the V gene TRBV30; tentatively, D is TRBD1 (7 bases). V lost 7 bases, J lost 3 bases, and 19 bases lay in between. The CDR3 covers 14 residues. CDR1 and CDR2 (germline): GTSNPN, SVGIG (reference sequence). The CDR3 loop reads CAFRGDRTNYEQYF. The CDR3 DNA, read in part, is TGTGCCTTCAGGGGGGACAGAACCAACTACGAG.

This clone was detected a few times. The observed sequence ends 3 residues before the CDR3 terminus, with the missing tail filled in from the germline J gene. The chain has TRBV18 and TRBJ1-2, with a tentative D call TRBD1 (5 bases). CDR1 is KGHSH, CDR2 LQKENI, per germline. The CDR3 consists of 15 residues. V shed 4 bases and J shed 2 bases, with 14 bases lying between them. Incomplete CDR3 DNA: TGTGCCAGCTCACTCACGACAGACCAAAACTATGGC. Translated, it gives CASSLTTDQNYG. The entire CDR3 sequence reads CASSLTTDQNYGYTF. Drawing the rest from reference TRBV18 and TRBJ1-2, the complete variable domain is NAGVMQNPRHLVRRRGQEARLRCSPMKGHSHVYWYRQLPEEGLKFMVYLQKENIIDESGMPKERFSAEFPKEGPSILRIQQVVRGDSAAYFCASSLTTDQNYGYTFGSGTRLTVV.

Points on this clone: The sequence runs out 3 residues before the end of the CDR3; the remainder is reconstructed from the germline J gene. The chain couples TRBV7-2 to TRBJ2-3; D is unresolved. The V end lost 1 base, the J end lost 5 bases, and 10 bases lay between the germline ends. The CDR3 length is 14 residues. The germline CDR1 and CDR2 sequences are SGHTA and FQGNSA. CDR3 protein: CASSLDGRVDTQYF. The sequenced CDR3 bases are TGTGCCAGCAGCTTAGATGGCAGAGTAGATACG.

This clone was found many times. With the read ending 3 residues before the CDR3 end, the germline J gene is used to fill in that end. The chain carries TRBV20-1 and TRBJ2-5; D is possibly TRBD1 (6 bases). This CDR3 comprises 13 residues. Between the trimmed V and J ends, which lost 6 bases and 0 bases, there was a span of 11 bases. Germline lookup yields CDR1 DFQATT and CDR2 SNEGSKA (reference sequence). The part of the CDR3 DNA that was read is TGCAGTGCGGCTGGACAGAACCAAGAGACC. Its translation is CSAAGQNQET. The entire CDR3 is CSAAGQNQETQYF.

Regarding this clone: The read falls 3 residues short of the CDR3 end, and the missing part is taken from the germline J gene. This chain joins TRBV19 and TRBJ2-7, with TRBD1 as a possible D gene (6 bases). V lost 6 bases to trimming and J lost 5 bases, with 17 bases between them. The CDR3 length is 14 residues. Germline V gives CDR1 LNHDA, CDR2 SQIVND (reference sequence). The CDR3 bases that were read are TGTGCCAGTAGGGCCGGGACACCTCCCGACGAG. Amino acids: CASRAGTPPDE. The whole CDR3 reads CASRAGTPPDEQYF.

This clone showed up just a few times. The read falls 3 residues short of the CDR3 end, and the missing part is taken from the germline J gene. The gene calls are TRBV6-2 or TRBV6-3 and TRBJ2-7, with D perhaps TRBD1 (5 bases). CDR1 and CDR2 (germline): MNHEY, SVGEGT. With 2 bases removed from V and 2 bases from J, the gap between germline ends came to 13 bases. The CDR3 totals 15 residues. The sequenced CDR3 bases are TGTGCCAGCAGTTACATCGTTGACAGTGCCTACGAG. Its protein is CASSYIVDSAYE. The CDR3 reads in full as CASSYIVDSAYEQYF.

The sample holds a few counts of this clone. The read is 3 residues too short to cover the CDR3 end, so that end is filled in from the germline J gene. J is TRBJ2-1 and V is TRBV7-6, with no clear D. The CDR3 is 15 residues long. V lost 0 bases to trimming and J lost 0 bases, with 6 bases between them. The V gene's germline CDR1 is SGHVS and CDR2 FNYEAQ. CDR3 bases read: TGTGCCAGCAGCTTAGCTCAGAACTCCTACAATGAG. Residues: CASSLAQNSYNE. The CDR3 reads in full as CASSLAQNSYNEQFF.

With regard to this clone: Read sequence stops 3 residues before the CDR3 end, and the germline J gene provides the missing end. The J gene is TRBJ2-3, the V gene TRBV19; 9 positions match TRBD2. V shed 0 bases and J 2 bases; nucleotides not matched to a gene: 9. The CDR3 is made up of 18 amino acids. Germline-derived CDR1 and CDR2 are LNHDA and SQIVND (reference sequence). The CDR3 spells CASSIDRVAGDITDTQYF. CDR3 DNA, as far as it was read: TGTGCCAGTAGTATAGATCGGGTAGCGGGGGATATCACAGATACG.

Turning to this clone: The observed sequence ends 3 residues before the CDR3 terminus, with the missing tail filled in from the germline J gene. The chain employs TRBV19 and TRBJ1-1, with D perhaps matching TRBD1 (5 bases). V lost 3 bases, J lost 6 bases, and 17 bases lay in between. This CDR3 contains 15 residues. Germline CDR1 LNHDA, CDR2 SQIVND (reference sequence). CDR3 loop: CASSILGVKSPEAFF. The sequenced CDR3 bases are TGTGCCAGTAGTATTTTAGGGGTGAAAAGCCCTGAA.

The table lists this clone with a few counts. CDR3 DNA, as far as it was read: TGTGCCAGCAGCTCCACACTGGGACTAGAATATATT. Its protein product is CASSSTLGLEYI. The CDR3 in its entirety is CASSSTLGLEYIQYF. V is TRBV7-2 and J is TRBJ2-4, with TRBD2 matching over 8 bases. The read gets to within 3 residues of the CDR3 end, and the germline J gene fills in the rest. The CDR3 contains 15 residues. Per the germline V gene, CDR1 is SGHTA and CDR2 is FQGNSA.

In this sample, this clone turned up a few times. The sequence runs out 3 residues before the end of the CDR3; the remainder is reconstructed from the germline J gene. V usage is TRBV5-1 and J usage is TRBJ2-7; D may be TRBD1 (6 bases). Germline V gene sequence: CDR1 SGHRS, CDR2 YFSETQ. The CDR3 consists of 14 residues. Trimming pared 2 bases from V and 6 bases from J, leaving 15 bases between. The CDR3 here is CASSFGGGRREQYF. The CDR3 bases that were read are TGCGCCAGCAGCTTTGGTGGGGGCCGCCGCGAG.

A few counts support this clone. The read stops 3 residues short of the end of the CDR3; the missing end is completed from the germline J gene. The rearrangement uses TRBV19 and TRBJ2-7; D gene uncertain. The CDR3 contains 13 residues. Germline loops: CDR1 LNHDA, CDR2 SQIVND (reference sequence). With 5 bases removed from V and 4 bases from J, the gap between germline ends came to 12 bases. The sequenced part of the CDR3 DNA is TGTGCCAGTAGTGTCGGTTTGTCTTACGAG. This encodes CASSVGLSYE. The entire CDR3 protein reads CASSVGLSYEQYF.

For this clone: The read ends 3 residues shy of where the CDR3 ends; the end is completed using the germline J gene. The chain recombines TRBV7-6 with TRBJ2-6, with 7 bases identical to TRBD1. Germline CDR1 and CDR2: SGHVS and FNYEAQ. This CDR3 is built from 13 residues. Unmatched junction bases numbered 7, after V lost 7 bases and J lost 10 bases. The CDR3 bases that were read are TGTGCCAGCACCGGGGACAGATCTAACGTC. This encodes CASTGDRSNV. The complete CDR3 protein is CASTGDRSNVLTF.

The table lists this clone with a few counts. Read coverage stops 3 residues before the CDR3 terminus; the germline J gene supplies the remainder. V and J are TRBV7-4 and TRBJ2-7, with D possibly TRBD1 on 7 matching bases. The CDR3 loop spans 15 amino acids. Germline V gene data show CDR1 as SGHVT and CDR2 as SQSDAQ. V lost 5 bases and J 6 bases, leaving 20 bases between the germline ends. The DNA read from the CDR3 is TGTGCCAGCAGCCCCAGGGGGGAGCGAGGGGGCGAG. Translated, it gives CASSPRGERGGE. The CDR3 in full is CASSPRGERGGEQYF.

This clone has just a few counts. The read is 3 residues too short to cover the CDR3 end, so that end is filled in from the germline J gene. The rearrangement uses TRBV7-3 and TRBJ2-3; TRBD1 matches at 8 bases. This CDR3 has 16 residues. Germline trimming cut 5 bases from V and 2 bases from J; bases unmatched to any gene: 9. Germline values: CDR1 SGHTA, CDR2 FQGTGA. The part of the CDR3 DNA that was read is TGTGCCAGCAGCCACGCCGGGACAGGACACACAGATACG. Protein sequence: CASSHAGTGHTDT. The whole CDR3 protein is CASSHAGTGHTDTQYF.

Worth noting for this clone: The read terminates 3 residues ahead of where the CDR3 ends, so the germline J gene completes it. The chain uses TRBV19 and TRBJ2-7, with D perhaps TRBD1 or TRBD2 (5 bases each). V was shortened by 7 bases and J by 0 bases, with 16 bases between the two germline ends. Germline values: CDR1 LNHDA, CDR2 SQIVND (reference sequence). The CDR3 runs 15 residues. The part of the CDR3 DNA that was read is TGTGCCAGTAAAGAGGGCAGGGCCGCCTCCTACGAG. This sequence encodes CASKEGRAASYE. The CDR3 as a whole reads CASKEGRAASYEQYF.

Many counts were recorded for this clone. CDR3 sequence reads: CASSPTRPEDEQFF. The sequenced CDR3 bases are TGTGCCAGCTCACCAACTAGGCCCGAGGATGAG. The chain combines TRBV18 with TRBJ2-1, with D possibly TRBD2 on 5 matching bases. Coverage ceases 3 residues before the CDR3 finishes, and the germline J gene fills in the end. This CDR3 has 14 amino acids. Germline CDR1 is KGHSH and CDR2 is LQKENI. V dropped 2 bases and J dropped 8 bases, with 13 bases sitting between them.

In the case of this clone: The read is 3 residues too short to cover the CDR3 end, so that end is filled in from the germline J gene. The same CDR3 is also encoded by other DNA sequences in this sample. The chain has TRBV7-9 and TRBJ1-2; D is unclear. CDR1 and CDR2 from the germline V gene are SEHNR and FQNEAQ (reference sequence). This CDR3 has 13 residues. With 1 base removed from V and 2 bases from J, the gap between germline ends came to 5 bases. Partial CDR3 DNA: TGTGCCAGCAGCTTAGGAGCGAACTATGGC. Amino acids: CASSLGANYG. The whole CDR3 protein is CASSLGANYGYTF.

This clone has at least ten counts. At one boundary the junction diverges from the germline segment, which might be a read error. The read comes to an end 3 residues before the CDR3 does, leaving the germline J gene to fill in the end. J is TRBJ2-1 and V is TRBV4-2, with D possibly TRBD2 on 6 matching bases. The CDR3 is 21 residues long. Germline V gives CDR1 LGHNA, CDR2 YNFKEQ. The sequenced part of the CDR3 DNA is TGTGCCAGCAGCGAAGAATGGGCGGGATTACCTTTAAAGACCTCCTACAATGAG. It codes for CASSEEWAGLPLKTSYNE. The whole CDR3 protein reads CASSEEWAGLPLKTSYNEQFF.

Details on this clone: The read falls 3 residues short of the CDR3 end, and the missing part is taken from the germline J gene. The rearrangement joins TRBV19 to TRBJ1-6; the D is unclear. The V gene's germline CDR1 is LNHDA and CDR2 SQIVND (reference sequence). The CDR3 runs 14 residues. The V and J ends lost 5 bases and 6 bases respectively, with 11 bases between them. The DNA read from the CDR3 is TGTGCCAGTAGTTTGAGGACTTCTAATTCACCC. Encoded protein: CASSLRTSNSP. The CDR3, in full, reads CASSLRTSNSPLHF.

The sample holds many counts of this clone. The read terminates 3 residues before the CDR3 end, so the remaining end is supplied by the germline J gene. The chain recombines TRBV20-1 with TRBJ2-3; TRBD2 matches 7 bases. The germline V gene has CDR1 DFQATT and CDR2 SNEGSKA (reference sequence). This CDR3 has 14 amino acids. Germline trimming cut 3 bases from V and 6 bases from J; bases unmatched to any gene: 9. Incomplete CDR3 DNA: TGCAGTGCTAGTTTAGGCGGGAGTTGGGATACG. It codes for CSASLGGSWDT. The complete CDR3 protein is CSASLGGSWDTQYF.